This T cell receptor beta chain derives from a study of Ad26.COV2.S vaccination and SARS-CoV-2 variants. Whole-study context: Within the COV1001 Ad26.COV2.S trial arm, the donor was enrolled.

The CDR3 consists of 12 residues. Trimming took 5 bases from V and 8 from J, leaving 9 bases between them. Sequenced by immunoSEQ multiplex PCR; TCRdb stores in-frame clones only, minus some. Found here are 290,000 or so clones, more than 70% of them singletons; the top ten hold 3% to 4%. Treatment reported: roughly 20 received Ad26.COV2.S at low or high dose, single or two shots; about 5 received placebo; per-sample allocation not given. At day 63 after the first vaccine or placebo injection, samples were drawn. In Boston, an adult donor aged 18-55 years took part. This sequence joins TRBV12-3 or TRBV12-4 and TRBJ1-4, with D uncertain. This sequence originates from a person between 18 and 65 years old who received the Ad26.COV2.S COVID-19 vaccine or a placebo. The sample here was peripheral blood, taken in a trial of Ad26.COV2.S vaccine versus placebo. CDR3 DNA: TGTGCCAGCAGTCCCGGGAGCGAAAAACTGTTTTTT. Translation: CASSPGSEKLFF.